Listed here are 6 T cell receptor beta chains from one sample, sequenced in a study of cytotoxic CD8 clonotypes in ibrutinib-treated CLL. Method: immunoSEQ multiplex PCR; TCRdb's copy keeps in-frame clones and lacks some. Here the sample spans 110,000 to 150,000 clones, approximately 90% being singletons. The sample was PBMCs, taken after 12 months of ibrutinib treatment. These receptors came from a human donor with chronic lymphocytic leukemia.

This rearrangement joins TRBV9 to TRBJ2-3; D gene ambiguous. This CDR3 region has 15 residues. V was shortened by 3 bases and J by 2 bases, with 13 bases between the two germline ends. The germline V gene encodes CDR1 SGDLS and CDR2 YYNGEE. Written as DNA, the CDR3 is TGTGCCAGCAGCGCGACCGTTGGGCTCACAGATACGCAGTATTTT. This codes for CASSATVGLTDTQYF. Full variable domain (outside the CDR3, taken from reference TRBV9 and TRBJ2-3): DSGVTQTPKHLITATGQRVTLRCSPRSGDLSVYWYQQSLDQGLQFLIQYYNGEERAKGNILERFSAQQFPDLHSELNLSSLELGDSALYFCASSATVGLTDTQYFGPGTRLTVL.

CDR3 sequence (DNA): TGTGCCAGCACCCGACTGGGGAGCAATCAGCCCCAGCATTTT. Protein sequence: CASTRLGSNQPQHF. This chain connects TRBV19 to TRBJ1-5; D is unresolved. From germline, CDR1 is LNHDA and CDR2 SQIVND (reference sequence). The CDR3 is made up of 14 amino acids. V lost 9 bases and J 1 base, leaving 13 bases between the germline ends.

The rearrangement links TRBV19 to TRBJ1-1; D is unclear. Trimming left V 5 bases short and J 0 bases short, with 4 bases between. The CDR3 loop spans 12 amino acids. Germline V gene lookup returns CDR1 LNHDA and CDR2 SQIVND (reference sequence). CDR3 bases: TGTGCCAGTAGTTGGGTGAACACTGAAGCTTTCTTT. Encoded protein: CASSWVNTEAFF.

This clone was counted between two and nine times. The chain couples TRBV5-1 to TRBJ1-2, with no clear D. The ends were cut back, 2 bases at V and 6 bases at J, with 14 bases in the middle. CDR1 SGHRS and CDR2 YFSETQ come from the germline V gene. The CDR3 loop spans 14 amino acids. In DNA form, the CDR3 reads TGCGCCAGCAGCTTAGTCGGCGGGGAGGATGGCTACACCTTC. It yields the protein CASSLVGGEDGYTF.

V is TRBV4-3 and J is TRBJ2-3, with D unclear. Per the germline V gene, CDR1 is LGHNA and CDR2 is YSLEER. The CDR3 extends over 14 amino acids. V was shortened by 0 bases and J by 0 bases, with 4 bases between the two germline ends. The CDR3 bases are TGCGCCAGCAGCCAAGAGACTAGCACAGATACGCAGTATTTT. Amino acids: CASSQETSTDTQYF.

The chain couples TRBV7-2 to TRBJ2-1; D is ambiguous. Per the germline V gene, CDR1 is SGHTA and CDR2 is FQGNSA. V lost 3 bases and J lost 2, with 8 bases in between. CDR3 length equals 14 residues. The CDR3 region is CASSFAVTYNEQFF. CDR3 nucleotides: TGTGCCAGCAGCTTTGCGGTCACCTACAATGAGCAGTTCTTC.